A single sample gave rise to the 18 T cell receptor beta chains below, sequenced in a study of OX40 agonist ivuxolimab in advanced cancers. TCRdb keeps only in-frame clones here, not all; method: immunoSEQ multiplex PCR. The sample shows 55,000 to 75,000 clones, approximately 89% of them seen only once. The material was CD4+ or CD8+ T cells sorted from blood, obtained in a trial of the OX40 agonist ivuxolimab. These receptors were collected from an adult with an advanced solid tumor such as melanoma, head and neck, liver or kidney cancer.

The V and J genes are TRBV28 and TRBJ2-1; D is unresolved. The CDR3 is 15 residues long. CDR1 and CDR2 (germline): MDHEN, SYDVKM. Trimming left V 6 bases short and J 6 bases short, with 18 bases between. CDR3 DNA: TGTGCCAGCAGCGCAAATACTAACTACCGCAATGAGCAGTTCTTC. Its protein is CASSANTNYRNEQFF. The variable domain in full, with the rest retrieved from reference TRBV28 and TRBJ2-1, is DVKVTQSSRYLVKRTGEKVFLECVQDMDHENMFWYRQDPGLGLRLIYFSYDVKMKEKGDIPEGYSVSREKKERFSLILESASTNQTSMYLCASSANTNYRNEQFFGPGTRLTVL.

This clone appeared a single time. The rearrangement links TRBV6-5 to TRBJ1-5; D not resolved. This CDR3 has 13 amino acids. The ends were cut back, 2 bases at V and 6 bases at J, with 8 bases in the middle. Germline values: CDR1 MNHEY, CDR2 SVGAGI. CDR3 amino acids: CASSYGDGQPQHF. The CDR3 DNA reads TGTGCCAGCAGTTACGGTGACGGTCAGCCCCAGCATTTT.

This chain joins TRBV2 and TRBJ1-2; no definite D call. Germline values: CDR1 SNHLY, CDR2 FYNNEI. V was trimmed by 5 bases and J by 4 bases, leaving 14 bases between them. The CDR3 runs 14 residues. CDR3 loop: CASSPGTDSYGYTF. The CDR3 DNA follows: TGTGCCAGCAGTCCTGGAACGGATAGCTATGGCTACACCTTC.

The CDR3, as DNA: TGTGCCAGCAGCCCGGGACTAGTACGCACCGGGGAGCTGTTTTTT. It encodes CASSPGLVRTGELFF. The chain has TRBV4-2 and TRBJ2-2, with TRBD2 identical over 8 bases. CDR1 is LGHNA, CDR2 YNFKEQ, per germline. The CDR3 length is 15 residues. The V gene end was trimmed by 4 bases and the J gene end by 4 bases; junction bases not matched to a gene: 5.

V is TRBV7-9 and J is TRBJ2-2, with 11 positions matching TRBD1. Losses at the gene ends were 1 base for V and 0 bases for J; bases not matched to a gene: 7. Germline values: CDR1 SEHNR, CDR2 FQNEAQ (reference sequence). The CDR3 consists of 19 residues. Here the CDR3 reads CASSLGGTGGRTNTGELFF. The CDR3 coding sequence is TGTGCCAGCAGCTTAGGAGGGACAGGGGGGAGAACGAACACCGGGGAGCTGTTTTTT.

In the case of this clone: At one boundary the junction diverges from the germline segment, which might be a read error. The chain uses TRBV28 and TRBJ1-2, with D maybe TRBD1 (5 bases). Germline loops: CDR1 MDHEN, CDR2 SYDVKM. This CDR3 has 15 residues. The CDR3 DNA reads TGTGCCACCAGTAAACCCTGGGGGGGTAACTATGGCTACACCTTC. Its translation is CATSKPWGGNYGYTF.

To note about this clone: The junction departs from the called germline gene at one end, perhaps through a read error. Here the CDR3 reads CASSSGTTRYNEQFF. In nucleotides, the CDR3 is TGTGCTAGCAGCTCCGGGACAACCCGCTACAATGAGCAGTTCTTC. The chain employs TRBV7-7 and TRBJ2-1; TRBD1 is a possible D gene (6 bases). Germline lookup yields CDR1 SSHAT and CDR2 FNYEAQ (reference sequence). The CDR3 is 15 residues long. Combining the CDR3 with reference TRBV7-7 and TRBJ2-1 gives the whole variable domain GAGVSQSPRYKVTKRGQDVTLRCDPISSHATLYWYQQALGQGPEFLTYFNYEAQPDKSGLPSDRFSAERPEGSISTLTIQRTEQRDSAMYRCASSSGTTRYNEQFFGPGTRLTVL.

This sequence joins TRBV2 and TRBJ2-2; 7 positions match TRBD1. The CDR3 totals 15 residues. Germline V gives CDR1 SNHLY, CDR2 FYNNEI. V was clipped by 1 base and J by 4 bases; unmatched bases: 3. The CDR3 is CASSEVTGLTGELFF. DNA for the CDR3: TGTGCCAGCAGTGAAGTGACAGGGCTCACCGGGGAGCTGTTTTTT.

This clone appeared a single time. The rearrangement links TRBV10-1 to TRBJ1-1; TRBD1 might be the D (6 bases). Germline CDR1 is WNHNN and CDR2 is SYGVQD (reference sequence). Trimming removed 2 bases at V and 0 bases at J, with 10 bases between. CDR3 length: 15 amino acids. The CDR3 DNA follows: TGCGCCAGCAGTGAGGCCGGACAGTTGAACACTGAAGCTTTCTTT. This translates into CASSEAGQLNTEAFF.

The V and J genes are TRBV11-2 and TRBJ2-5; 14 bases match TRBD2. The V segment lost 5 bases and the J segment 5 bases; nucleotides outside the gene matches: 7. The germline V gene has CDR1 SGHAT and CDR2 FQNNGV. The CDR3 has 16 amino acids. Here the CDR3 reads CASSPGLAGGYETQYF. The DNA of the CDR3 is TGTGCCAGCAGCCCCGGACTAGCGGGGGGATATGAGACCCAGTACTTC.

As for this clone: This CDR3 is also generated by other DNA sequences in the sample. V and J are TRBV19 and TRBJ2-1, with 9 bases aligning to TRBD2. Germline assignment: CDR1 LNHDA and CDR2 SQIVND (reference sequence). CDR3 length: 13 residues. The V and J ends lost 7 bases and 4 bases, in that order; junction bases with no gene match: 2. The CDR3 nucleotides are TGTGCCAGTACCACTAGCGGGTACAATGAGCAGTTCTTC. The encoded protein is CASTTSGYNEQFF.

The rearrangement uses TRBV28 and TRBJ1-5, with 9 bases lining up with TRBD1. The CDR3 is made up of 16 amino acids. V gave up 7 bases and J gave up 0 bases; unmatched junction bases: 7. The germline V gene has CDR1 MDHEN and CDR2 SYDVKM. The DNA of the CDR3 is TGTGCCAGCAATTCGGGACAGGGTTATAGCAATCAGCCCCAGCATTTT. Amino acid sequence: CASNSGQGYSNQPQHF.

The chain links TRBV29-1 to TRBJ2-3, with D perhaps assigned TRBD1 or TRBD2 (5 bases each). The V end was cut by 5 bases, the J end by 4 bases, with 13 bases between. There are 13 residues in the CDR3. The germline V gene encodes CDR1 SQVTM and CDR2 ANQGSEA. The CDR3 loop reads CSVYGTPADTQYF. CDR3 DNA: TGCAGCGTTTATGGGACCCCGGCAGATACGCAGTATTTT.

This clone turned up a few times. The rearrangement joins TRBV6-5 to TRBJ2-3; 7 nucleotides match TRBD2. The CDR3 is 11 residues long. The trim removed 8 bases at V and 9 bases at J, leaving 5 bases unmatched. The germline V gene encodes CDR1 MNHEY and CDR2 SVGAGI. CDR3 nucleotide sequence: TGTGCCAGCGGATCCGGGGGGACGCAGTATTTT. Its translation: CASGSGGTQYF.

The chain carries TRBV30 and TRBJ1-2, with 7 positions matching TRBD1. Germline V gene lookup returns CDR1 GTSNPN and CDR2 SVGIG (reference sequence). V lost 4 bases and J lost 8; bases outside the gene matches: 10. The CDR3 is 13 residues long. CDR3 loop: CAWKRQGGVGYTF. CDR3 bases: TGTGCCTGGAAAAGACAGGGTGGGGTGGGCTACACCTTC.

This sequence joins TRBV19 and TRBJ2-7; TRBD2 is a possible D gene (7 bases). V shed 6 bases and J shed 5 bases, with 14 bases lying between them. The CDR3 loop spans 13 amino acids. Germline-derived CDR1 and CDR2 are LNHDA and SQIVND (reference sequence). The CDR3 spells CASRMGGAHEQYF. In DNA form, the CDR3 reads TGTGCCAGTAGGATGGGGGGGGCCCACGAGCAGTACTTC.

The chain is built from TRBV9 and TRBJ2-1, with D unresolved. Trimming removed 4 bases from V and 3 bases from J, with 14 bases in between. The CDR3 is made up of 15 amino acids. Germline V gene lookup returns CDR1 SGDLS and CDR2 YYNGEE. The chain's CDR3 is CASSSLTPSYNEQFF. The CDR3 region has the DNA TGTGCCAGCAGCAGCCTAACTCCCAGCTACAATGAGCAGTTCTTC.

The chain employs TRBV29-1 and TRBJ1-4; D gene ambiguous. V was pared by 4 bases and J by 8 bases, with 11 bases between. Germline assignment: CDR1 SQVTM and CDR2 ANQGSEA. This CDR3 has 12 amino acids. CDR3: CSVAVGREKLFF. The CDR3 DNA is TGCAGCGTTGCTGTAGGAAGGGAAAAACTGTTTTTT. Combining the CDR3 with reference TRBV29-1 and TRBJ1-4 gives the whole variable domain SAVISQKPSRDICQRGTSLTIQCQVDSQVTMMFWYRQQPGQSLTLIATANQGSEATYESGFVIDKFPISRPNLTFSTLTVSNMSPEDSSIYLCSVAVGREKLFFGSGTQLSVL.